The clone carrying this TCR beta chain appeared a few times. The entry originates in a study of cytomegalovirus exposure and HLA in healthy donors. Study at large: Unique TCR beta sequences numbering about 100 million came from 150 million to 200 million T cells in an earlier analysis.

PCR employed 60 Vbeta and 13 Jbeta primers. Using immunoSEQ multiplex PCR, the repertoire was profiled, and TCRdb retains in-frame clones only, with some absent. The sample includes about 87,000 clones, 6% to 9% of them seen just once. Per the germline V gene, CDR1 is LNHNV and CDR2 is YYDKDF (reference sequence). CDR3 length: 12 amino acids. Trimming removed 0 bases from V and 4 bases from J, with 3 bases in between. V and J are TRBV15 and TRBJ1-2, with D hard to call. The source is a man in his fifties or sixties in good health and CMV-seronegative. Sequencing was performed on PBMCs. Here the CDR3 DNA reads TGTGCCACCAGCAGAGACAGCTATGGCTACACCTTC. Translation: CATSRDSYGYTF.